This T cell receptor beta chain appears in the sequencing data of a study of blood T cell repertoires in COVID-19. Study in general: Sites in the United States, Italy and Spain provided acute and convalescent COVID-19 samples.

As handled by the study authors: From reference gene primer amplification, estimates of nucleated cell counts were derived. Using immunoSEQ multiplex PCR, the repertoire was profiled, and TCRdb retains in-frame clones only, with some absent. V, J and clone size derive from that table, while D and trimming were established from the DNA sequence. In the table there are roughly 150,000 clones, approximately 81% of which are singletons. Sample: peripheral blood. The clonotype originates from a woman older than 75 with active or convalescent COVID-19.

CDR3: CASSQQGPEYNEQFF. CDR3 coding DNA: TGCGCCAGCAGCCAACAGGGACCTGAGTACAATGAGCAGTTCTTC. This chain uses TRBV5-1 with TRBJ2-1; possible D gene TRBD1, 6 bases. Germline assignment: CDR1 SGHRS and CDR2 YFSETQ. With 4 bases removed from V and 4 bases from J, the gap between germline ends came to 15 bases. This CDR3 region has 15 residues.